This T cell receptor (beta chain) stems from a study of Ad26.COV2.S vaccination and SARS-CoV-2 variants. Study-level information: The study gave Ad26.COV2.S intramuscularly, once or twice 56 days apart.

Treatment in this sample: some 20 received Ad26.COV2.S at low or high dose, single or two shots; five or six received placebo; per-sample allocation not given. Samples were taken on day 63 after the first vaccine or placebo injection. The V segment lost 0 bases and the J segment 8 bases; nucleotides outside the gene matches: 18. The CDR3 totals 19 residues. CDR1 and CDR2 (germline): SGHDT, YYEEEE. Some clones are missing from TCRdb's copy, which holds only in-frame ones; the method was immunoSEQ multiplex PCR. The sample records roughly 400,000 clones, about 90% being singletons. This specimen was peripheral blood, taken in a trial of Ad26.COV2.S vaccine versus placebo. The source of this sequence is a person between 18 and 60 years old who received the Ad26.COV2.S COVID-19 vaccine or a placebo. The V and J genes are TRBV5-6 and TRBJ2-1, with 9 nucleotides matching TRBD2. CDR3 sequence (DNA): TGTGCCAGCAGCTTGGGGGACTCCTTTTATGCGGGAGGGTTGGATGAGCAGTTCTTC. This gives the protein CASSLGDSFYAGGLDEQFF.